What follows is one T cell receptor (beta chain) and its context. The entry originates in a study of blood T cell repertoires in COVID-19. Across the whole study: PBMCs, B-cell-depleted T cells, or T cells were the source of the cDNA or gDNA that made up the material.

There are 13 residues in the CDR3. CDR1 is SQVTM, CDR2 ANQGSEA, per germline. Trimming left V 4 bases short and J 6 bases short, with 15 bases between. Original methodology: Counts of nucleated cells, estimated from reference gene primer amplification, were obtained. Sequenced by immunoSEQ multiplex PCR; TCRdb stores in-frame clones only, minus some. V, J and clone size are taken as reported in that table, and D and trimming were inferred from the DNA itself. The sample carries roughly 250,000 clones, approximately 91% recorded once. This clonotype was obtained from a man aged 25-45 years with COVID-19, enrolled during active disease. The chain has TRBV29-1 and TRBJ1-2; D is unclear. Specimen: peripheral blood. CDR3 loop: CSVGLRLTNGYTF. The CDR3 coding sequence is TGCAGCGTTGGGTTACGGCTTACTAATGGCTACACCTTC.